This T cell receptor (beta chain) was captured in a study of T cell responses to AZD1222 COVID-19 vaccine. This table comes from immunoSEQ multiplex PCR, and its TCRdb copy is limited to in-frame clones, with some not included. The sample has approximately 67,000 clones, about four fifths seen once. This CDR3 has 15 residues. CDR1 SGHVS and CDR2 FNYEAQ come from the germline V gene. Trimming pared 1 base from V and 2 bases from J, leaving 9 bases between. This specimen was peripheral blood, taken 28 days after the second AZD1222 dose. The chain couples TRBV7-6 to TRBJ2-1, with D possibly called TRBD1 or TRBD2 (5 bases each). The sequence was collected from an adult who received the AZD1222 COVID-19 vaccine. The CDR3 nucleotides are TGTGCCAGCAGCTTAGGGGGGTCCCCCTACAATGAGCAGTTCTTC. This encodes CASSLGGSPYNEQFF.